This T cell receptor (beta chain) was identified during a study of cytomegalovirus exposure and HLA in healthy donors. About the study: Within an early data release were roughly 90 million unique TCRs drawn from HLA-typed donors.

This CDR3 spans 14 amino acids. Trimming removed 4 bases from V and 6 bases from J, with 10 bases in between. CDR1 is LNHNV, CDR2 YYDKDF, per germline (reference sequence). Study-level results: The later analysis indicated that the majority of CMV-associated TCR beta chains appeared HLA-restricted. Segments of the TCR beta V type were, in most cases, productive about 87% or about 30% of the time in an earlier analysis. A later analysis by the authors found several of the most significant clusters apparently linked to common viral pathogens.

Comment on this clone: Its matching antigen is unknown.

The PCR had 60 Vbeta and 13 Jbeta primers. This table comes from immunoSEQ multiplex PCR, and its TCRdb copy is limited to in-frame clones, with some not included. The sample yields about 140,000 clones, 70% to 80% seen once. The sequenced sample was PBMCs. This clonotype was obtained from a woman aged 45-65 years in good health and CMV-seropositive. J is TRBJ1-6 and V is TRBV15; tentative D call: TRBD1 (6 bases). The CDR3 loop reads CATSTGQFNSPLHF. CDR3 nucleotide sequence: TGTGCCACCAGCACGGGACAATTTAATTCACCCCTCCACTTT.